The 19 T cell receptor beta chains below were found in one sample sequenced in a study of regulatory T cells in long-lasting Graves disease (dated by TCRdb to the early 2020s). This specimen's time point label, per the study, means: newly diagnosed GD, antithyroid drugs for less than 3 months. For both TCR sequencing and RNA sequencing, RNA was extracted from PBMCs in TRIzol. Library preparation employed multiplex PCR. Sequenced on an Illumina HiSeq 4000. CDR3 regions were amplified by Arm-PCR with iRepertoire HTBI primers to construct TCR beta libraries. The public reads were reanalyzed by TCRdb: fastp trimming at Q25, MiXCR alignment, in-frame beta chains only. Records with the same CDR3 protein are collapsed into one entry carrying the most frequent genes and DNA. The table for this sample lists about 520,000 distinct CDR3 sequences; about 11% of them were counted only once. The ten largest clones take up roughly 8.2% of the sample.

This sample was shared with a second study, whose subject was T cells in Graves' hyperthyroidism and ophthalmopathy.

The material was peripheral blood mononuclear cells (PBMCs), obtained at new diagnosis, from a patient treated with antithyroid drugs. The receptors come from a young woman with Graves disease. Donor details come from another sample of the same person, matched by shared clones.

This chain connects TRBV12-3 or TRBV12-4 to TRBJ2-7; a possible D gene is TRBD1 (5 bases). This CDR3 contains 12 residues. The germline V and J ends were trimmed by 4 bases and 6 bases, with 10 bases remaining between them. The CDR3: CASSSQGSEQYF. CDR3 nucleotides: TGTGCCAGCAGTTCCCAGGGTAGCGAGCAGTACTTC.

This clonotype was seen a few times. The rearrangement joins TRBV7-2 to TRBJ1-5; 8 bases are a match to TRBD1. The germline CDR1 and CDR2 sequences are SGHTA and FQGNSA. There are 15 residues in the CDR3. Germline trimming cut 5 bases from V and 3 bases from J; bases unmatched to any gene: 6. The CDR3 nucleotides read TGTGCCAGCAGCAAATGGACAGGGACCAATCAGCCCCAGCATTTT. Translated: CASSKWTGTNQPQHF.

This clonotype showed up many times. V usage is TRBV12-3 or TRBV12-4 and J usage is TRBJ1-1, with 7 bases that match TRBD1. V dropped 5 bases and J dropped 5; count of bases not matched to a gene: 8. The CDR3 has 14 amino acids. DNA of the CDR3: TGTGCCAGCAGTACCAAGGGGGCGGGAACTGAAGCTTTCTTT. Translation: CASSTKGAGTEAFF.

With regard to this clonotype: A much larger clonotype is one base distant, so this may be a read error. The chain links TRBV29-1 to TRBJ2-1; TRBD2 is a possible D gene (6 bases). Germline assignment: CDR1 SQVTM and CDR2 ANQGSEA. The CDR3 length is 16 residues. The germline V and J ends were trimmed by 5 bases and 7 bases, with 24 bases remaining between them. The CDR3 reads CSVPRLVGVVKNEQFF. CDR3 DNA: TGCAGCGTTCCTCGACTAGTGGGAGTAGTGAAGAATGAGCAGTTCTTC.

Many counts were recorded for this clonotype. V usage is TRBV11-2 and J usage is TRBJ2-5; no firm D call. This CDR3 comprises 15 residues. V was trimmed by 2 bases and J by 5 bases, leaving 15 bases between them. Looked up from germline, CDR1 is SGHAT and CDR2 is FQNNGV. The CDR3 nucleotides are TGTGCCAGCAGCTTACTGCGGATCAAAGGGGAGACCCAGTACTTC. Translating it yields CASSLLRIKGETQYF.

This clonotype was seen at least ten times. CDR3 nucleotide sequence: TGTGCCAGCAGTGATGAGGGGGAAGGCTACACCTTC. Protein sequence: CASSDEGEGYTF. The chain combines TRBV2 with TRBJ1-2, with D possibly being TRBD1 (6 bases). Trimming stripped 3 bases from V and 8 bases from J, with 10 bases between. Looked up from germline, CDR1 is SNHLY and CDR2 is FYNNEI. This CDR3 region has 12 residues. The complete variable domain, with remaining parts taken from reference TRBV2 and TRBJ1-2, reads EPEVTQTPSHQVTQMGQEVILRCVPISNHLYFYWYRQILGQKVEFLVSFYNNEISEKSEIFDDQFSVERPDGSNFTLKIRSTKLEDSAMYFCASSDEGEGYTFGSGTRLTVV.

This clonotype was counted only a few times. The chain links TRBV7-7 to TRBJ2-1; 11 bases agree with TRBD2. From germline, CDR1 is SSHAT and CDR2 FNYEAQ (reference sequence). The CDR3 covers 14 residues. Trimming removed 5 bases from V and 9 bases from J; junction bases left unmatched: 6. The CDR3 sequence: CASSPTSGMGEQFF. DNA of the CDR3: TGTGCCAGCAGCCCGACTAGCGGGATGGGTGAGCAGTTCTTC. Combining the CDR3 with reference TRBV7-7 and TRBJ2-1 gives the whole variable domain GAGVSQSPRYKVTKRGQDVTLRCDPISSHATLYWYQQALGQGPEFLTYFNYEAQPDKSGLPSDRFSAERPEGSISTLTIQRTEQRDSAMYRCASSPTSGMGEQFFGPGTRLTVL.

In this sample, this clonotype turned up many times. The chain couples TRBV7-2 to TRBJ1-4; 7 positions match TRBD1. This CDR3 comprises 14 residues. V trimming: 1 base; J trimming: 8 bases; junction bases outside the gene matches: 4. CDR1 and CDR2 (germline): SGHTA, FQGNSA. The CDR3 DNA is TGTGCCAGCAGCTTAGGGGACAGCGGCGAAAAACTGTTTTTT. Encoded protein: CASSLGDSGEKLFF.

This sequence joins TRBV14 and TRBJ1-3, with D hard to call. Germline values: CDR1 SGHDN, CDR2 FVKESK. V was shortened by 4 bases and J by 2 bases, with 9 bases between the two germline ends. The CDR3 sequence is 14 residues long. This CDR3 reads CASSPWWPGNTIYF. The DNA for the CDR3 is TGTGCCAGCAGCCCTTGGTGGCCTGGAAACACCATATATTTT.

This clonotype occurred many times. The chain uses TRBV15 and TRBJ1-4; TRBD1 matches at 7 bases. From germline, CDR1 is LNHNV and CDR2 YYDKDF (reference sequence). CDR3 size: 17 residues. The junction had 12 bases not matched to a gene; V was cut back by 0 bases and J by 8 bases. The CDR3 region is CATSRELLAQGGEKLFF. The DNA for the CDR3 is TGTGCCACCAGCAGAGAGCTGCTTGCGCAGGGGGGGGAAAAACTGTTTTTT.

This clonotype was found many times. The chain links TRBV20-1 to TRBJ2-1, with TRBD1 identical over 7 bases. Germline V gives CDR1 DFQATT, CDR2 SNEGSKA (reference sequence). The CDR3 length is 14 residues. V was pared by 3 bases and J by 4 bases, with 6 bases of the junction left unmatched. This chain's CDR3 is CSASWDRDYNEQFF. The CDR3 region has the DNA TGCAGTGCTAGTTGGGACAGAGATTACAATGAGCAGTTCTTC.

This clonotype was counted many times. The rearrangement uses TRBV2 and TRBJ2-3; D gene uncertain. The CDR3 extends over 14 amino acids. Per germline, CDR1 SNHLY and CDR2 FYNNEI. Trimming pared 1 base from V and 6 bases from J, leaving 11 bases between. As DNA, the CDR3 is TGTGCCAGCAGTGAAGGGAGATGGGTGGATACGCAGTATTTT. Its protein is CASSEGRWVDTQYF. Complete variable domain (other parts from reference TRBV2 and TRBJ2-3): EPEVTQTPSHQVTQMGQEVILRCVPISNHLYFYWYRQILGQKVEFLVSFYNNEISEKSEIFDDQFSVERPDGSNFTLKIRSTKLEDSAMYFCASSEGRWVDTQYFGPGTRLTVL.

In this sample, this clonotype turned up a few times. The rearrangement uses TRBV6-2 or TRBV6-3 and TRBJ2-3; D is possibly TRBD1 (6 bases). Germline V CDR1 and CDR2: MNHEY, SVGEGT. V was trimmed by 2 bases and J by 4 bases, leaving 13 bases between them. This CDR3 spans 15 amino acids. The CDR3 spells CASSYKGVSSDTQYF. For the CDR3, the DNA is TGTGCCAGCAGTTACAAGGGGGTATCATCAGATACGCAGTATTTT.

This clonotype was picked up a small number of times. CDR3 in DNA: TGTGCCAGCAGTTTAAAGACCAAGGGACCCTACAATGAGCAGTTCTTC. Translated: CASSLKTKGPYNEQFF. This rearrangement joins TRBV28 to TRBJ2-1; D may match TRBD1 or TRBD2 (5 bases each). The CDR3 has 16 residues. Deletions cut 2 bases from V and 2 bases from J, with 13 bases between. In germline, CDR1 is MDHEN, CDR2 SYDVKM.

At least ten counts were recorded for this clonotype. The chain has TRBV9 and TRBJ2-1, with TRBD2 identical over 13 bases. J lost 7 bases, V lost 3 bases, and 7 bases had no gene match. Germline CDR1 SGDLS, CDR2 YYNGEE. The CDR3 spans 16 residues. CDR3: CASSAQPGLAGNEQFF. The CDR3 region has the DNA TGTGCCAGCAGCGCTCAACCGGGACTAGCGGGGAATGAGCAGTTCTTC.

The table lists this clonotype with many counts. This CDR3 is CASAVNTQYF. The CDR3 region has the DNA TGTGCCAGCGCGGTCAATACGCAGTATTTT. The chain recombines TRBV2 with TRBJ2-3; D not resolved. Between the trimmed V and J ends, which lost 8 bases and 7 bases, there was a span of 7 bases. The CDR3 runs to 10 residues. CDR1 and CDR2 (germline): SNHLY, FYNNEI. Full variable domain (remainder filled in from reference TRBV2 and TRBJ2-3): EPEVTQTPSHQVTQMGQEVILRCVPISNHLYFYWYRQILGQKVEFLVSFYNNEISEKSEIFDDQFSVERPDGSNFTLKIRSTKLEDSAMYFCASAVNTQYFGPGTRLTVL.

The rearrangement uses TRBV30 and TRBJ2-7; perhaps TRBD1 as D (5 bases). V was trimmed by 4 bases and J by 9 bases, leaving 25 bases between them. The CDR3 loop spans 15 amino acids. In germline, CDR1 is GTSNPN, CDR2 SVGIG (reference sequence). The CDR3 region is CAWTMLKGNTPGQYF. In nucleotides, the CDR3 is TGTGCCTGGACGATGTTGAAGGGGAATACTCCAGGGCAGTACTTC.

This clonotype showed up just a few times. The gene calls are TRBV4-1 and TRBJ2-7, with 7 positions matching TRBD2. With 4 bases clipped from V and 7 bases from J, the junction kept 7 bases outside the gene matches. The V gene's germline CDR1 is MGHRA and CDR2 YSYEKL. The CDR3 sequence is 13 residues long. CDR3 region: CASSRGSTGEQYF. Written as DNA, the CDR3 is TGCGCCAGCAGCCGCGGGAGTACGGGGGAGCAGTACTTC.

V is TRBV27 and J is TRBJ1-4; 8 positions match TRBD1. Trimming cost V 5 bases and J 2 bases; bases outside gene matches: 4. The CDR3 extends over 15 amino acids. Germline assignment: CDR1 MNHEY and CDR2 SMNVEV (reference sequence). The CDR3 protein is CASSINRGTNEKLFF. The CDR3, as DNA: TGTGCCAGCAGTATAAACAGGGGGACTAATGAAAAACTGTTTTTT.